The 3 T cell receptor beta chains below were found in one sample sequenced in a study of PD-1 blockade in classical Hodgkin lymphoma. Every patient relapsed after autologous stem cell transplantation, and brentuximab vedotin exposure varied. The authors enriched CD8+ T cells from thawed PBMCs via magnetic negative selection. Using immunoSEQ multiplex PCR, the repertoire was profiled, and TCRdb retains in-frame clones only, with some absent. The sample yields a few thousand clones, about 72% seen once. The sequencing used CD8+ T cells from blood, collected at baseline. The receptor source for this set is a human donor with classical Hodgkin lymphoma.

The chain carries TRBV4-1 and TRBJ1-5; D is unclear. Germline V gives CDR1 MGHRA, CDR2 YSYEKL. There are 16 residues in the CDR3. The V end was cut by 0 bases, the J end by 1 base, with 10 bases between. The CDR3: CASSQEFQMSNQPQHF. CDR3 nucleotide sequence: TGCGCCAGCAGCCAAGAATTCCAGATGAGCAATCAGCCCCAGCATTTT.

This chain connects TRBV18 to TRBJ2-1; 10 bases are shared with TRBD1. The V gene's germline CDR1 is KGHSH and CDR2 LQKENI. This CDR3 region has 16 residues. V trimming: 4 bases; J trimming: 4 bases; junction bases outside the gene matches: 7. The CDR3 reads CASSLSTGGSYNEQFF. CDR3 sequence (DNA): TGTGCCAGCTCACTATCGACAGGGGGCAGTTACAATGAGCAGTTCTTC.

The rearrangement uses TRBV7-8 and TRBJ2-2, with TRBD2 identical over 7 bases. With 2 bases clipped from V and 4 bases from J, the junction kept 7 bases outside the gene matches. The germline gives CDR1 SGHVS, CDR2 FQNEAQ. The CDR3 has 16 amino acids. The CDR3 loop is CASSLSYGGSTGELFF. The CDR3 coding sequence is TGTGCCAGCAGCTTAAGTTACGGGGGGTCCACCGGGGAGCTGTTTTTT.